Shown below are 8 T cell receptor beta chains from a single sample sequenced in a study of blood T cell repertoires in COVID-19. TCRdb's table, derived via immunoSEQ multiplex PCR, lists solely in-frame clones and lacks some. Here the sample spans about 97,000 clones, around 73% being singletons. The sample consisted of peripheral blood. Receptor source: a man aged 60-69 years with active or convalescent COVID-19.

The V call is TRBV6-5, the J call TRBJ1-5; D gene unclear. V gave up 8 bases and J gave up 2 bases, with 7 bases separating them. Germline CDR1 reads MNHEY; CDR2 reads SVGAGI. The CDR3 loop spans 12 amino acids. In DNA form, the CDR3 reads TGTGCCAGCCTTGGGCGCAATCAGCCCCAGCATTTT. Its translation is CASLGRNQPQHF.

The CDR3 spells CASSPPRGSTEAFF. The CDR3 coding sequence is TGTGCCAGCAGCCCACCGCGGGGGAGTACTGAAGCTTTCTTT. The rearrangement links TRBV5-4 to TRBJ1-1; D might be TRBD1 (5 bases). Per the germline V gene, CDR1 is SGHNT and CDR2 is YYREEE (reference sequence). V was clipped by 4 bases and J by 5 bases, with 15 bases between them. The CDR3 has 14 residues. The full variable domain, in which reference TRBV5-4 and TRBJ1-1 provide the parts outside the CDR3, is ETGVTQSPTHLIKTRGQQVTLRCSSQSGHNTVSWYQQALGQGPQFIFQYYREEENGRGNFPPRFSGLQFPNYSSELNVNALELDDSALYLCASSPPRGSTEAFFGQGTRLTVV.

The gene calls are TRBV18 and TRBJ2-1; 11 positions agree with TRBD1. The CDR3 is made up of 15 amino acids. Looked up from germline, CDR1 is KGHSH and CDR2 is LQKENI. V lost 8 bases and J lost 9; bases outside the gene matches: 12. The CDR3 loop is CASTSDRGRSGEQFF. The CDR3 DNA reads TGTGCCAGCACATCGGACAGGGGGCGAAGTGGTGAGCAGTTCTTC.

This clone occurred a few times. This chain connects TRBV5-1 to TRBJ2-7, with a tentative D call TRBD2 (5 bases). The germline CDR1 and CDR2 sequences are SGHRS and YFSETQ. The CDR3 is 13 amino acids. Trimming took 9 bases from V and 6 from J, leaving 19 bases between them. The CDR3 loop reads CAISGFSPCEQYV. The CDR3 coding sequence is TGCGCCATCTCGGGATTCTCGCCTTGCGAGCAGTACGTC.

This clone turned up a few times. The chain recombines TRBV5-1 with TRBJ2-7; TRBD1 aligns across 8 bases. The CDR3 extends over 14 amino acids. Germline CDR1 is SGHRS and CDR2 is YFSETQ. The ends lost 3 bases at V and 7 bases at J; junction bases unmatched: 9. Here the CDR3 reads CASSSTGDLKEQYF. In nucleotides, the CDR3 is TGCGCCAGCAGCTCGACAGGGGACTTGAAAGAGCAGTACTTC.

The J gene is TRBJ2-1, the V gene TRBV11-2; 13 nucleotides match TRBD2. After removal of 4 bases from V and 8 bases from J, the junction contained 14 bases not matched to a gene. CDR1 is SGHAT, CDR2 FQNNGV, per germline. The length of the CDR3 is 18 residues. This CDR3 is CASSSIPWTSGSRDEQFF. CDR3 DNA sequence: TGTGCCAGCAGCTCCATCCCATGGACTAGCGGGAGTCGTGATGAGCAGTTCTTC.

J is TRBJ2-5 and V is TRBV18; 7 bases match TRBD2. Germline CDR1 is KGHSH and CDR2 is LQKENI. The CDR3 extends over 16 amino acids. The junction had 9 bases not matched to a gene; V was cut back by 4 bases and J by 1 base. The CDR3 loop is CASSLMGWTSQETQYF. CDR3 coding DNA: TGTGCCAGCTCACTCATGGGCTGGACTAGCCAAGAGACCCAGTACTTC.

The gene calls are TRBV6-5 and TRBJ1-1; tentatively, D is TRBD1 (6 bases). The CDR3 length is 14 residues. CDR1 and CDR2 from the germline V gene are MNHEY and SVGAGI. The V end lost 8 bases, the J end lost 4 bases, and 17 bases lay between the germline ends. CDR3 amino acids: CASYSGTKTTEAFF. The CDR3 DNA is TGTGCCAGCTACTCCGGGACAAAGACCACTGAAGCTTTCTTT.